This is a list of T cell receptor beta chains from one sample in a study of T cell changes during pregnancy in multiple sclerosis. Some clones are missing from TCRdb's copy, which holds only in-frame ones; the method was immunoSEQ multiplex PCR. The sample lists tens of thousands of clones; 80% to 95% were seen once. Source: peripheral blood, taken in the first trimester of pregnancy. Source of these receptors: a female donor with multiple sclerosis, enrolled in a pregnancy study. The CDR3 runs from the conserved cysteine through the conserved F or W. The order of the fields is V gene, J gene, D gene, clone size, CDR3 protein, CDR3 DNA. The D gene is left open where the match is weak. Not every row has a clone size; where given, it reads once, few, many or a size class.

TRBV28	TRBJ2-6	.	.	CASSLYPPGANVLTF	TGTGCCAGCAGTTTATATCCTCCTGGGGCCAACGTCCTGACTTTC
TRBV7-8	TRBJ1-1	.	.	CASSPQINVNTEAFF	TGTGCCAGCAGCCCCCAGATCAACGTGAACACTGAAGCTTTCTTT
TRBV20-1	TRBJ2-3	.	.	CSATRGNTQYF	TGCAGTGCTACTCGGGGGAATACGCAGTATTTT
TRBV9	TRBJ2-3	.	few	CASSVALSGTDTQYF	TGTGCCAGCAGCGTAGCTCTTTCGGGGACAGATACGCAGTATTTT
TRBV2	TRBJ1-2	TRBD1	.	CASTYRGSYGYTF	TGTGCCAGCACTTACAGGGGGAGCTATGGCTACACCTTC
TRBV6-4	TRBJ1-2	.	.	CASRKTGTRGYTF	TGTGCCAGCAGGAAAACAGGGACGCGGGGCTACACCTTC
TRBV7-9	TRBJ1-1	TRBD1	.	CASSPGGVRTEAFF	TGTGCCAGCAGCCCAGGGGGCGTGAGGACTGAAGCTTTCTTT
TRBV7-8	TRBJ1-1	.	.	CASSPVVRGLIPEAFF	TGTGCCAGCAGCCCCGTAGTTCGGGGGTTGATACCTGAAGCTTTCTTT
TRBV18	TRBJ1-3	.	once	CASSLQTQNTIYF	TGTGCCAGCTCACTACAAACACAGAACACCATATATTTT
TRBV5-4	TRBJ2-1	TRBD2	.	CASSSYGTSGEQFF	TGTGCCAGCAGCTCATACGGGACTAGCGGAGAGCAGTTCTTC
TRBV27	TRBJ2-3	TRBD2	.	CASSLSAGGDTQYF	TGTGCCAGCAGTTTAAGTGCGGGGGGAGATACGCAGTATTTT
TRBV7-6	TRBJ2-5	TRBD2	.	CASSLGTSGGETQYF	TGTGCCAGCAGCTTAGGGACTAGCGGGGGAGAGACCCAGTACTTC
TRBV7-9	TRBJ1-2	TRBD1	.	CASSLVGTAYGYTF	TGTGCCAGCAGCTTAGTGGGGACAGCCTATGGCTACACCTTC
TRBV7-2	TRBJ2-7	.	few	CASSRNSPEQYF	TGTGCCAGCAGCCGTAACAGTCCCGAGCAGTACTTC
TRBV19	TRBJ1-5	.	.	CASSIVGARQHQHF	TGTGCCAGTAGTATAGTGGGGGCTCGACAACACCAGCATTTT
TRBV9	TRBJ1-1	.	.	CASSVVGSWNTEAFF	TGTGCCAGCAGCGTAGTTGGCTCGTGGAACACTGAAGCTTTCTTT
TRBV5-1	TRBJ2-3	.	once	CASSLDPAQGLGTDTQYF	TGCGCCAGCAGCTTGGACCCGGCCCAGGGACTGGGCACAGATACGCAGTATTTT
TRBV30	TRBJ2-2	.	.	CAWSVARGFTGELFF	TGTGCCTGGAGTGTAGCCCGGGGGTTTACCGGGGAGCTGTTTTTT
TRBV15	TRBJ1-5	.	.	CATSRGANQPQHF	TGTGCCACCAGCAGAGGGGCGAATCAGCCCCAGCATTTT
TRBV27	TRBJ1-1	.	few	CASSQRSVILTEAFF	TGTGCCAGCAGCCAGAGGTCAGTAATCCTCACTGAAGCTTTCTTT
TRBV7-9	TRBJ2-7	.	.	CASTLAHPYEQYF	TGTGCCAGCACTCTAGCGCATCCCTACGAGCAGTACTTC
TRBV6-4	TRBJ2-1	TRBD2	.	CASSALAGVYNEQFF	TGTGCCAGCAGTGCACTAGCGGGAGTCTACAATGAGCAGTTCTTC
TRBV28	TRBJ2-7	.	.	CASTLTQEQYF	TGTGCCAGCACCTTAACACAAGAGCAGTACTTC
TRBV10-3	TRBJ2-5	.	once	CAIRPVGTAEETQYF	TGTGCCATCAGACCAGTGGGGACTGCTGAAGAGACCCAGTACTTC
TRBV19	TRBJ2-1	.	.	CASTQGAVTYNEQFF	TGTGCCAGTACCCAAGGGGCGGTGACCTACAATGAGCAGTTCTTC